Listed below are T cell receptor beta chains from one sample, sequenced in a study of blood T cell repertoires in COVID-19. Only in-frame clones appear in the TCRdb table, and some are missing; sequencing was by immunoSEQ multiplex PCR. The sample contains over 85,000 clones, roughly three quarters of which appear only once. Sequencing was carried out using peripheral blood. The receptors originated from a human donor in a cohort sampled during active COVID-19. Each CDR3 is given with its conserved first and last residue. A D gene is named only where the DNA matches it firmly. The size entry is marked missing in some rows and otherwise reads once, few, many or a size class.

12	few	TRBV7-9	-	TRBJ1-1	CASSYSVTEAFF	TGTGCCAGCAGCTACTCTGTGACTGAAGCTTTCTTT
15	-	TRBV28	-	TRBJ2-1	CASSPSLFSGNEQFF	TGTGCCAGCAGTCCCTCGTTATTTTCGGGCAATGAGCAGTTCTTC
16	-	TRBV6-5	-	TRBJ2-3	CASSYGPVGGEDTQYF	TGTGCCAGCAGTTACGGTCCGGTAGGAGGTGAAGATACGCAGTATTTT
13	-	TRBV6-1	TRBD1	TRBJ2-7	CASSDRQGAEQYF	TGTGCCAGCAGTGACAGACAGGGGGCCGAGCAGTACTTC
15	-	TRBV18	-	TRBJ1-1	CASSPILSVNTEAFF	TGTGCCAGCTCACCAATCTTGTCCGTGAACACTGAAGCTTTCTTT
15	-	TRBV27	-	TRBJ2-1	CASSSVSLSYDEQFF	TGTGCCAGCAGTTCGGTGTCCCTATCATACGATGAGCAGTTCTTC
14	-	TRBV7-9	-	TRBJ2-5	CASSFSGAGETQYF	TGTGCCAGCAGCTTTAGCGGTGCGGGGGAGACCCAGTACTTC
18	-	TRBV7-6	TRBD1	TRBJ1-2	CASSKGVRAGTGVSGYTF	TGTGCCAGCAGCAAAGGCGTCCGAGCGGGGACAGGGGTCTCTGGCTACACCTTC
18	-	TRBV10-3	TRBD2	TRBJ2-7	CAISEPGGAGDARYEQYF	TGTGCCATCAGTGAGCCCGGGGGGGCGGGAGACGCCCGCTACGAGCAGTACTTC
12	-	TRBV19	-	TRBJ1-2	CASMAVNYGYTF	TGTGCCAGTATGGCGGTGAACTATGGCTACACCTTC
15	-	TRBV18	-	TRBJ2-6	CASSPVRGGANVLTF	TGTGCCAGCTCACCAGTCAGGGGTGGGGCCAACGTCCTGACTTTC
15	-	TRBV5-1	TRBD1	TRBJ2-5	CASSGRGTGQETQYF	TGCGCCAGCAGCGGTCGGGGGACAGGACAAGAGACCCAGTACTTC
13	-	TRBV6-5	TRBD1	TRBJ1-1	CAAGAGGFTEAFF	TGTGCCGCCGGGGCAGGGGGCTTCACTGAAGCTTTCTTT
13	-	TRBV3-1/TRBV3-2	TRBD1	TRBJ1-1	CASSQGQAGEAFF	TGTGCCAGCAGCCAGGGACAGGCGGGAGAAGCTTTCTTT
14	-	TRBV19	TRBD1	TRBJ1-2	CASLRRGQGYGYTF	TGTGCCAGTCTCAGGCGGGGACAGGGATATGGCTACACCTTC
13	-	TRBV6-6	TRBD1	TRBJ1-1	CASYRQGDTEAFF	TGTGCCAGCTATAGACAGGGGGACACTGAAGCTTTCTTT
16	-	TRBV7-6	TRBD2	TRBJ2-1	CASSSLAGGTYNEQFF	TGTGCCAGCAGCTCACTAGCGGGGGGAACCTACAATGAGCAGTTCTTC
17	-	TRBV7-9	-	TRBJ1-6	CASSTLAWRGVNSPLHF	TGTGCCAGCAGCACCTTAGCCTGGCGGGGCGTAAATTCACCCCTCCACTTT
13	-	TRBV20-1	-	TRBJ1-4	CSASRPGDEKLFF	TGCAGTGCTAGTCGGCCAGGGGATGAAAAACTGTTTTTT
15	-	TRBV5-1	-	TRBJ2-1	CASSLGLVGVNEQFF	TGCGCCAGCAGCTTGGGACTAGTGGGGGTCAATGAGCAGTTCTTC
14	few	TRBV18	TRBD2	TRBJ2-3	CASLAGVGTDTQYF	TGTGCCAGCTTAGCGGGCGTGGGCACAGATACGCAGTATTTT
13	-	TRBV7-3	-	TRBJ2-3	CASSGTFTDTQYF	TGTGCCAGCAGCGGGACTTTCACAGATACGCAGTATTTT
15	-	TRBV9	TRBD2	TRBJ2-2	CASSVASGNTGELFF	TGTGCCAGCAGCGTTGCTAGCGGGAACACCGGGGAGCTGTTTTTT
16	-	TRBV5-1	-	TRBJ2-2	CASSLEVGGNTGELFF	TGCGCCAGCAGCTTGGAGGTCGGGGGGAACACCGGGGAGCTGTTTTTT